This record looks at one T cell receptor (beta chain) sequence and its context. Its antigen is as yet unknown. The CDR3 has 14 residues. V shed 5 bases, J shed 7 bases, and the junction held 7 bases outside the gene matches. Germline assignment: CDR1 LNHNV and CDR2 YYDKDF (reference sequence). Runs used v3.0 of the immunoSEQ assay and were done at survey level. The table came from immunoSEQ multiplex PCR; TCRdb's copy has only in-frame clones and leaves some out. The data show over 15,000 clones, about 80% seen once. The data were obtained in a study of long-term antiretroviral therapy in people with HIV. Study-wide findings and caveats: ART adherence, viral resistance and therapy changes were not recorded. Upon ART, diversity increased but remained lower than transplant donor controls.

One or more pre-ART and two or more post-ART PBMC samples were available from each donor. Sequencing used unsorted PBMCs, obtained 2.1 years after starting antiretroviral therapy. The chain is built from TRBV15 and TRBJ1-4, with 7 nucleotides matching TRBD1. This TCR came from a man aged 35 to 55 with HIV. The CDR3 loop is CATSPDRDGEKLFF. CDR3 coding DNA: TGTGCCACCAGCCCTGACAGGGACGGTGAAAAACTGTTTTTT.